This T cell receptor (beta chain) was identified in a study of technical replicates of blood from several donors. The germline gives CDR1 SGHDT, CDR2 YYEEEE. V shed 4 bases and J 1 base; nucleotides not matched to a gene: 11. This CDR3 has 18 residues. Some clones are missing from TCRdb's copy, which holds only in-frame ones; the method was immunoSEQ multiplex PCR. The data contain about 61,000 clones, around 87% of them singletons. This chain uses TRBV5-6 with TRBJ2-2; TRBD2 matches 9 bases. The receptor's source is a human donor in good health. Some clones in this sample may be carry-over from other donors' samples. The sequencing input was PBMCs. The CDR3: CASSQPPTSGMNTGELFF. The CDR3 nucleotides read TGTGCCAGCAGCCAGCCTCCGACTAGCGGAATGAACACCGGGGAGCTGTTTTTT.